The present TCR beta chain was sequenced within a study of cytomegalovirus exposure and HLA in healthy donors. Regarding the study as a whole: A previous analysis found most TCR beta V segments productive roughly 87% or roughly 30% of the time. The authors later linked a missense DCLRE1C variant to TCR beta V- and J-gene trimming. A highly shared variant cluster was judged a likely technical artifact.

The CDR3 has 14 residues. Trimming cost V 7 bases and J 3 bases, with 12 bases left between them. Looked up from germline, CDR1 is LNHDA and CDR2 is SQIVND (reference sequence). A word on this clone: Its antigen is as yet unknown.

The PCR was carried out with 60 Vbeta primers and 13 Jbeta primers. The data were produced by immunoSEQ multiplex PCR, yet TCRdb's version contains in-frame clones alone and is incomplete. The sample consists of about 160,000 clones, roughly 76% of them appearing once. The receptor comes from a woman aged 50 to 65 in good health and CMV-seronegative. The rearrangement uses TRBV19 and TRBJ2-2, with D tentatively TRBD1 (5 bases). The specimen sequenced was PBMCs. Here the CDR3 reads CASTLGPDTGELFF. The CDR3 DNA is TGTGCCAGTACTCTGGGGCCCGACACCGGGGAGCTGTTTTTT.